A single sample gave rise to the 25 T cell receptor beta chains below, sequenced in a study of blood T cells in healthy people across ages. Sample-barcoded 5' priming and a J-beta primer mix drove a second PCR of roughly 6 to 12 cycles. TCRdb re-called the 5' RACE reads with MiXCR, one entry per CDR3 protein. The repertoire consists of 780,000 or so distinct CDR3 sequences, with around 50% occurring once and the leading ten covering around 25%. The sample consisted of blood. These receptors originate from a man aged 35 to 55 in good health.

The chain uses TRBV29-1 and TRBJ1-5, with TRBD1 as a possible D gene (5 bases). The length of the CDR3 is 12 residues. Trimming removed 6 bases from V and 3 bases from J, with 9 bases in between. Germline values: CDR1 SQVTM, CDR2 ANQGSEA. The DNA of the CDR3 is TGCAGCGTCGGACACCACAATCAGCCCCAGCATTTT. Translated, it gives CSVGHHNQPQHF.

The chain links TRBV20-1 to TRBJ2-5; 9 bases align to TRBD2. The CDR3 is 16 amino acids. The germline V gene has CDR1 DFQATT and CDR2 SNEGSKA (reference sequence). Losses at the gene ends were 0 bases for V and 1 base for J; bases not matched to a gene: 6. The CDR3 reads CSARDLGRGGQETQYF. CDR3 DNA: TGCAGTGCTAGAGATCTGGGGCGGGGGGGCCAAGAGACCCAGTACTTC.

The V and J genes are TRBV7-3 and TRBJ1-1; TRBD1 matches 8 bases. The CDR3 has 14 amino acids. V lost 2 bases, J lost 4 bases, and 3 bases stayed unmatched. Germline V gene sequence: CDR1 SGHTA, CDR2 FQGTGA. CDR3 coding DNA: TGTGCCAGCAGCTTACTGACAGGGGTCACTGAAGCTTTCTTT. Its protein is CASSLLTGVTEAFF.

This clonotype has only a few counts. This chain links TRBV24-1 with TRBJ2-5; 14 bases line up with TRBD2. Per the germline V gene, CDR1 is KGHDR and CDR2 is SFDVKD. Trimming at V came to 5 bases and at J to 2 bases, leaving 6 bases not matched to a gene. The CDR3 has 17 residues. CDR3 sequence reads: CATSGGRLAGGQETQYF. The CDR3 region has the DNA TGTGCCACCAGTGGAGGTCGACTAGCGGGAGGGCAAGAGACCCAGTACTTC.

The chain joins TRBV9 to TRBJ2-1, with D maybe TRBD1 (6 bases). Germline-derived CDR1 and CDR2 are SGDLS and YYNGEE. The length of the CDR3 is 16 residues. The V end lost 0 bases, the J end lost 0 bases, and 10 bases lay between the germline ends. The CDR3 reads CASSVEADSSYNEQFF. The CDR3 DNA reads as TGTGCCAGCAGCGTAGAGGCGGACAGCTCCTACAATGAGCAGTTCTTC.

A few counts support this clonotype. V and J are TRBV4-1 and TRBJ2-7; TRBD2 aligns across 9 bases. Germline CDR1 MGHRA, CDR2 YSYEKL. CDR3 length: 17 residues. Unmatched junction bases numbered 7, after V lost 1 base and J lost 0 bases. CDR3 amino acids: CASSQVTSGPSSYEQYF. Written as DNA, the CDR3 is TGCGCCAGCAGCCAAGTCACTAGCGGGCCCAGCTCCTACGAGCAGTACTTC.

This clonotype was detected only a few times. The chain combines TRBV12-3 or TRBV12-4 with TRBJ2-1, with a weak D call TRBD2 (6 bases). V shed 1 base and J shed 10 bases, with 14 bases lying between them. The CDR3 totals 14 residues. The CDR3, as DNA: TGTGCCAGCAGTTTAGGGGACTCCTTATGGGAGCAGTTCTTC. The encoded protein is CASSLGDSLWEQFF.

The chain uses TRBV2 and TRBJ2-3, with TRBD2 identical over 10 bases. This CDR3 comprises 14 residues. Germline V CDR1 and CDR2: SNHLY, FYNNEI. After removal of 6 bases from V and 4 bases from J, the junction contained 4 bases not matched to a gene. Here the CDR3 reads CASRGTSVADTQYF. The CDR3 bases are TGTGCCAGCAGGGGGACTAGCGTTGCAGATACGCAGTATTTT.

V and J are TRBV6-5 and TRBJ1-1, with a tentative D call TRBD1 (6 bases). The CDR3 covers 12 residues. CDR1 and CDR2 (germline): MNHEY, SVGAGI. CDR3 sequence (DNA): TGTCATGTGGGACACATGAACACTGAAGCTTTCTTT. Translation: CHVGHMNTEAFF.

The genes are TRBV7-6 and TRBJ1-6, with 8 bases lining up with TRBD1. The germline gives CDR1 SGHVS, CDR2 FNYEAQ. Unmatched junction bases numbered 9, after V lost 4 bases and J lost 10 bases. This CDR3 spans 15 amino acids. CDR3 nucleotide sequence: TGTGCCAGCAGCTCAGGACAGGGTTTAATCTCACCCCTCCACTTT. Translation gives CASSSGQGLISPLHF.

This clonotype was seen only a few times. The chain employs TRBV3-1 and TRBJ2-5; 8 bases match TRBD2. With V trimmed by 3 bases and J by 3 bases, 12 bases remained unmatched. This CDR3 region has 17 residues. Per the germline V gene, CDR1 is LGHDT and CDR2 is YNNKEL (reference sequence). CDR3 DNA: TGTGCCAGCAGCCAGGGACGTAGAGCGGGAGTTAAAGAGACCCAGTACTTC. Translation: CASSQGRRAGVKETQYF.

The chain carries TRBV7-2 and TRBJ2-7; no clear D gene. Germline V gene data show CDR1 as SGHTA and CDR2 as FQGNSA. V gave up 6 bases and J gave up 2 bases, with 11 bases separating them. The CDR3 length is 13 residues. CDR3 sequence reads: CASSLHLAYEQYF. DNA for the CDR3: TGTGCCAGCAGTCTTCACTTAGCCTACGAGCAGTACTTC.

V is TRBV20-1 and J is TRBJ2-3, with D unclear. The J call could be wrong; TRBJ1-4 is a better fit for the DNA end. The CDR3 extends over 11 amino acids. CDR1 DFQATT and CDR2 SNEGSKA come from the germline V gene (reference sequence). In DNA, the CDR3 is TGCAGTGCTATGCATCGTGAAAAACTGTTTTTT. This encodes CSAMHREKLFF.

The gene calls are TRBV10-3 and TRBJ2-7; D gene ambiguous. Near its end, the DNA agrees better with TRBJ2-5, so the J call may be wrong. Germline-derived CDR1 and CDR2 are ENHRY and SYGVKD. The CDR3 has 14 amino acids. CDR3 residues: CAISDGRRGETQYF. The CDR3 DNA sequence: TGTGCCATCAGTGACGGTAGGAGAGGAGAGACCCAGTACTTC.

This rearrangement joins TRBV23-1 to TRBJ2-4; 8 nucleotides agree with TRBD2. TRBV23-1 is sorted into the ORF group, with uncertain function. The CDR3 totals 16 residues. V dropped 3 bases and J dropped 8; count of bases not matched to a gene: 12. The CDR3 DNA follows: TGCGCCAGCAGTCACCTCAGCGGGGGCGGCCAGGACATTCAGTACTTC. Its protein product is CASSHLSGGGQDIQYF.

Notes on this clonotype: A junction boundary mismatches the germline segment, possibly from a read error. DNA for the CDR3: TGCGCCAGCAGTTATGATATGAACAGGGGGCGGTTTGAGCAGTTCTTC. Translation gives CASSYDMNRGRFEQFF. The chain has TRBV6-6 and TRBJ2-1; 9 bases are a match to TRBD1. Germline V lookup: CDR1 MNHNY, CDR2 SVGAGI (reference sequence). This CDR3 is 16 amino acids long.

This chain connects TRBV7-2 to TRBJ2-1; the D is unclear. V lost 3 bases and J lost 0, with 15 bases in between. The CDR3 is made up of 17 amino acids. Germline V CDR1 and CDR2: SGHTA, FQGNSA. The CDR3 here is CASSFPLALISYNEQFF. The CDR3 nucleotides read TGTGCCAGCAGCTTCCCCCTCGCGCTGATCTCCTACAATGAGCAGTTCTTC.

The chain uses TRBV7-2 and TRBJ2-2, with D perhaps TRBD2 (7 bases). The V gene's germline CDR1 is SGHTA and CDR2 FQGNSA. This CDR3 is 17 amino acids long. Trimming took off 3 bases at V and 7 bases at J, with 21 bases between the two ends. CDR3 amino acids: CASSFPPGGGTGGELFF. The CDR3 nucleotides are TGTGCCAGCAGCTTCCCCCCGGGGGGCGGGACTGGCGGGGAGCTGTTTTTT. The full variable domain, completed using reference TRBV7-2 and TRBJ2-2, is GAGVSQSPSNKVTEKGKDVELRCDPISGHTALYWYRQSLGQGLEFLIYFQGNSAPDKSGLPSDRFSAERTGGSVSTLTIQRTQQEDSAVYLCASSFPPGGGTGGELFFGEGSRLTVL.

This clonotype has only a few counts. The chain joins TRBV29-1 to TRBJ1-5; TRBD1 is a possible D gene (6 bases). The CDR3 contains 13 residues. The V end was cut by 5 bases, the J end by 2 bases, with 10 bases between. Germline lookup yields CDR1 SQVTM and CDR2 ANQGSEA. For the CDR3, the DNA is TGCAGCGTTCAGGGGACGGGCAATCAGCCCCAGCATTTT. Its protein is CSVQGTGNQPQHF.

The rearrangement joins TRBV27 to TRBJ2-2, with 14 bases identical to TRBD2. J gave up 6 bases and V 6 bases, and 3 bases lay outside the gene matches. Germline loops: CDR1 MNHEY, CDR2 SMNVEV (reference sequence). CDR3 length: 15 residues. This CDR3 reads CASRRTSGRSGELFF. CDR3 bases: TGTGCCAGCAGGCGGACTAGCGGGAGGTCCGGGGAGCTGTTTTTT.

This clonotype was detected only a few times. The rearrangement uses TRBV7-6 and TRBJ2-7; 11 nucleotides agree with TRBD2. The ends lost 3 bases at V and 3 bases at J; junction bases unmatched: 10. The CDR3 loop spans 17 amino acids. Germline CDR1 and CDR2: SGHVS and FNYEAQ. This CDR3 reads CASSLLAGGLIGYEQYF. The CDR3 DNA follows: TGTGCCAGCAGCTTGCTAGCGGGAGGCTTGATTGGCTACGAGCAGTACTTC.

This clonotype showed up just a few times. The chain couples TRBV9 to TRBJ2-1; the D is unclear. This CDR3 is built from 15 residues. The germline V and J ends were trimmed by 0 bases and 4 bases, with 11 bases remaining between them. Germline V gene lookup returns CDR1 SGDLS and CDR2 YYNGEE. CDR3 DNA sequence: TGTGCCAGCAGCGTAGAACTATCTGGGTACAATGAGCAGTTCTTC. Translating it yields CASSVELSGYNEQFF.

A word on this clonotype: At one end the junction does not follow the germline gene, possibly because of a read error. V gene TRBV7-3 combines with J gene TRBJ1-1, with D possibly TRBD1 on 5 matching bases. Looked up from germline, CDR1 is SGHTA and CDR2 is FQGTGA. CDR3 size: 14 residues. The CDR3 DNA sequence: TGTGCCAGCAGCTTAACAGGGTTGGACACTGAAGTTTTCTTT. Translated, it gives CASSLTGLDTEVFF.

The chain combines TRBV20-1 with TRBJ2-6; TRBD1 agrees at 7 bases. Germline loops: CDR1 DFQATT, CDR2 SNEGSKA (reference sequence). The V gene end was trimmed by 6 bases and the J gene end by 1 base; junction bases not matched to a gene: 12. The CDR3 contains 17 residues. DNA of the CDR3: TGCAGTGCCGTAGGGGGCAGGGAATCATCTGGGGCCAACGTCCTGACTTTC. The encoded protein is CSAVGGRESSGANVLTF.

The V gene is TRBV7-2, the J gene TRBJ2-2; D remains unclear. CDR1 and CDR2 from the germline V gene are SGHTA and FQGNSA. The V end lost 1 base, the J end lost 3 bases, and 9 bases lay between the germline ends. The CDR3 sequence is 15 residues long. The CDR3 protein is CASSLVGRYTGELFF. The CDR3 coding sequence is TGTGCCAGCAGCTTAGTCGGCAGATACACCGGGGAGCTGTTTTTT.